The T cell receptor (beta chain) under discussion was sequenced for a study of T cell changes during pregnancy in multiple sclerosis. Germline values: CDR1 MDHEN, CDR2 SYDVKM. This CDR3 is built from 16 residues. With 5 bases clipped from V and 0 bases from J, the junction kept 6 bases outside the gene matches. Assay used: immunoSEQ multiplex PCR; TCRdb lists only in-frame clones, some missing. The sample shows under 45,000 clones, 90% to 95% of them seen only once. The sequences come from CD4+ T cells from peripheral blood mononuclear cells, collected in the third trimester of pregnancy. The V call is TRBV28, the J call TRBJ1-5, with 8 bases lining up with TRBD1. The receptor was derived from a female donor in good health, enrolled as a control in a pregnancy study. The CDR3 bases are TGTGCCAGCAGTCCCGGGACAGGTCTTAGCAATCAGCCCCAGCATTTT. Amino acids: CASSPGTGLSNQPQHF.